This T cell receptor beta chain was observed in a study of cytomegalovirus exposure and HLA in healthy donors. Looking at the study overall: The roughly 670 first-cohort repertoires shared a platform with the 120 or so validation repertoires, as reported in a later analysis. The study, taken as a whole, reports: The study recorded over 150 TCR beta chains that were cytomegalovirus-associated.

Worth noting for this clone: Its antigen is still unknown.

Using immunoSEQ multiplex PCR, the repertoire was profiled, and TCRdb retains in-frame clones only, with some absent. The sample lists some 200,000 clones; about 89% were seen once. V lost 2 bases, J lost 5 bases, and 10 bases lay in between. Germline CDR1 and CDR2: SGHRS and YFSETQ. This CDR3 region has 14 residues. Among the 110 or so subjects of the validation cohort, separate from the approximately 660-subject first cohort, were the donors. The TCR sequence derives from a woman under 30 in good health and CMV-seronegative. What was sequenced was PBMCs. The gene calls are TRBV5-1 and TRBJ1-4; possibly TRBD1 for D (5 bases). The CDR3 sequence is CASSLWTPNEKLFF. For the CDR3, the DNA is TGCGCCAGCAGCTTATGGACACCAAATGAAAAACTGTTTTTT. Based on the CDR3 plus reference TRBV5-1 and TRBJ1-4, the full variable domain is KAGVTQTPRYLIKTRGQQVTLSCSPISGHRSVSWYQQTPGQGLQFLFEYFSETQRNKGNFPGRFSGRQFSNSRSEMNVSTLELGDSALYLCASSLWTPNEKLFFGSGTQLSVL.